The next 24 T cell receptor beta chains were all read from a single sample in a study of T cell repertoires in cytomegalovirus infection. Each CDR3 protein gets one entry after TCRdb re-called the reads with MiXCR. Altogether 40,000 to 55,000 distinct CDR3 sequences are present, roughly 20% being singletons, with the ten largest covering roughly 89%. These TCRs are of unknown antigen specificity. Here the sequenced sample was CD8+ T cells from cultured PBMCs, taken from culture after CMV antigen stimulation. The origin of the receptors is a human donor in good health (CMV status not recorded). Some clones in this sample may be carry-over from other donors' samples.

The chain carries TRBV11-1 and TRBJ1-5; D uncertain. The V end was cut by 5 bases, the J end by 4 bases, with 24 bases between. Per germline, CDR1 SGHAT and CDR2 FQDESV (reference sequence). CDR3 size: 18 residues. The CDR3 nucleotides read TGTGCCAGCAGCGGTCGGACCCCGTGTTCGGTCTTTAATCAGCCCCAGCATTTT. It is translated as CASSGRTPCSVFNQPQHF.

The gene calls are TRBV7-8 and TRBJ2-3, with D tentatively TRBD1 (5 bases). V was pared by 6 bases and J by 0 bases, with 16 bases between. Germline V gives CDR1 SGHVS, CDR2 FQNEAQ. The CDR3 runs 16 residues. The CDR3 reads CASSSWTNTSTDTQYF. The CDR3 region has the DNA TGTGCCAGCAGTTCCTGGACAAATACTAGCACAGATACGCAGTATTTT.

This clonotype was observed a few times. The genes are TRBV6-1 and TRBJ2-7; D is unclear. Germline lookup yields CDR1 MNHNS and CDR2 SASEGT. V lost 0 bases and J 6 bases, leaving 9 bases between the germline ends. The CDR3 totals 13 residues. CDR3 amino acids: CASSEARRVEQYF. The CDR3, as DNA: TGTGCCAGCAGTGAAGCACGTAGGGTCGAGCAGTACTTC.

The chain links TRBV7-6 to TRBJ2-1; 8 bases align to TRBD2. CDR1 and CDR2 from the germline V gene are SGHVS and FNYEAQ. J was trimmed by 7 bases and V by 5 bases; bases with no gene match: 7. The CDR3 extends over 14 amino acids. The CDR3 reads CASSTGGAVNEQFF. The CDR3 DNA follows: TGTGCCAGCAGCACCGGGGGGGCGGTAAATGAGCAGTTCTTC.

There are a few counts of this clonotype. V usage is TRBV7-2 and J usage is TRBJ1-2, with D possibly being TRBD1 (6 bases). V gave up 4 bases and J gave up 2 bases, with 8 bases separating them. CDR1 is SGHTA, CDR2 FQGNSA, per germline. CDR3 length equals 13 residues. The CDR3 spells CASSYQGNYGYTF. DNA of the CDR3: TGTGCCAGCAGCTACCAGGGGAACTATGGCTACACCTTC.

J is TRBJ2-1 and V is TRBV9, with 11 nucleotides matching TRBD2. The CDR3 is 15 amino acids. CDR1 and CDR2 from the germline V gene are SGDLS and YYNGEE. Losses at the gene ends were 1 base for V and 8 bases for J; bases not matched to a gene: 5. The CDR3 loop is CASSVKLAGVYEQFF. CDR3 nucleotides: TGTGCCAGCAGCGTAAAACTAGCGGGGGTGTATGAGCAGTTCTTC.

V is TRBV7-8 and J is TRBJ2-1; 7 bases fit TRBD1. There are 17 residues in the CDR3. The trim removed 1 base at V and 3 bases at J, leaving 9 bases unmatched. Looked up from germline, CDR1 is SGHVS and CDR2 is FQNEAQ. Written as DNA, the CDR3 is TGTGCCAGCAGCTTAGGACAGACAGGGTATGTCTACAATGAGCAGTTCTTC. Translated: CASSLGQTGYVYNEQFF.

This rearrangement joins TRBV27 to TRBJ2-3; 10 nucleotides agree with TRBD2. Germline V CDR1 and CDR2: MNHEY, SMNVEV (reference sequence). This CDR3 comprises 15 residues. V shed 8 bases, J shed 6 bases, and the junction held 11 bases outside the gene matches. The CDR3 nucleotides are TGTGCCAGCGGCCCTATAGCGGGGGGTGCCGATACGCAGTATTTT. It translates to CASGPIAGGADTQYF.

In its sample, this clonotype ranks as medium-sized. V is TRBV7-2 and J is TRBJ2-1; D is unresolved. The CDR3 sequence is 12 residues long. Looked up from germline, CDR1 is SGHTA and CDR2 is FQGNSA. The V end lost 1 base, the J end lost 3 bases, and 1 base lay between the germline ends. CDR3 sequence reads: CASSLGYNEQFF. DNA of the CDR3: TGTGCCAGCAGCTTAGGCTACAATGAGCAGTTCTTC.

This clonotype was seen only a few times. The CDR3 loop reads CASSPQGWNDGYTF. CDR3 nucleotide sequence: TGTGCCAGCAGTCCACAGGGGTGGAACGATGGCTACACCTTC. The chain is built from TRBV27 and TRBJ1-2; 7 nucleotides agree with TRBD1. Trimming took 5 bases from V and 6 from J; bases not matched to a gene: 9. CDR1 and CDR2 (germline): MNHEY, SMNVEV (reference sequence). The CDR3 totals 14 residues.

V and J are TRBV11-2 and TRBJ1-6; weak D call: TRBD1 (6 bases). With 5 bases removed from V and 0 bases from J, the gap between germline ends came to 17 bases. The CDR3 has 18 amino acids. CDR1 SGHAT and CDR2 FQNNGV come from the germline V gene. CDR3 residues: CASSPVPGASSYNSPLHF. CDR3 bases: TGTGCCAGCAGCCCGGTTCCAGGGGCCAGCTCCTATAATTCACCCCTCCACTTT.

This clonotype appeared a few times. The chain carries TRBV12-3 or TRBV12-4 and TRBJ2-7; TRBD2 might be the D (6 bases). The CDR3 contains 13 residues. The ends were cut back, 6 bases at V and 2 bases at J, with 11 bases in the middle. CDR3 protein: CASRSGGTYEQYF. CDR3 in DNA: TGTGCCAGCAGATCGGGCGGGACCTACGAGCAGTACTTC.

The chain couples TRBV7-2 to TRBJ1-3; TRBD1 might be the D (5 bases). The length of the CDR3 is 16 residues. V gave up 4 bases and J gave up 0 bases, with 13 bases separating them. Germline CDR1 is SGHTA and CDR2 is FQGNSA. CDR3 loop: CASSSWTGGSGNTIYF. In nucleotides, the CDR3 is TGTGCCAGCAGCTCATGGACGGGGGGCTCTGGAAACACCATATATTTT.

This clonotype was seen repeatedly, ten times or more. The chain joins TRBV7-6 to TRBJ2-2; weak D call: TRBD2 (6 bases). Germline CDR1 is SGHVS and CDR2 is FNYEAQ. Deletions cut 4 bases from V and 5 bases from J, with 14 bases between. The length of the CDR3 is 15 residues. CDR3 protein: CASSSRDPRTGELFF. The CDR3 nucleotides are TGTGCCAGCAGCTCGCGGGACCCCCGGACCGGGGAGCTGTTTTTT.

As for this clonotype: An end of the junction does not agree with germline; a read error may underlie this. The J gene is TRBJ1-1, the V gene TRBV19; perhaps TRBD1 as D (5 bases). There are 11 residues in the CDR3. Germline V gene lookup returns CDR1 LNHDA and CDR2 SQIVND (reference sequence). Here the CDR3 reads CDSASGPEAFF. The CDR3 nucleotides read TGTGACAGTGCCTCAGGGCCTGAAGCTTTCTTT.

The chain links TRBV7-2 to TRBJ2-2; D is perhaps TRBD2 (6 bases). The length of the CDR3 is 16 residues. V lost 3 bases and J 4 bases, leaving 15 bases between the germline ends. Germline values: CDR1 SGHTA, CDR2 FQGNSA. This CDR3 is CASSFRASAGTGELFF. Here the CDR3 DNA reads TGTGCCAGCAGCTTTCGGGCCTCAGCGGGCACCGGGGAGCTGTTTTTT.

This clonotype was picked up a small number of times. The rearrangement links TRBV5-5 to TRBJ2-3, with 8 bases aligning to TRBD2. Germline lookup yields CDR1 SGHKS and CDR2 YYEKEE (reference sequence). This CDR3 comprises 19 residues. The trim removed 4 bases at V and 7 bases at J, leaving 23 bases unmatched. The DNA of the CDR3 is TGTGCCAGCAGCGCACCGGGACTAGGGAAGGGCAAACCGCAGTATACGCAGTATTTT. The encoded protein is CASSAPGLGKGKPQYTQYF.

This clonotype showed up just a few times. This rearrangement joins TRBV7-2 to TRBJ1-1, with 8 bases lining up with TRBD1. CDR3 length equals 16 residues. The J segment lost 2 bases and the V segment lost 3 bases, leaving 8 bases of the junction unmatched. The germline V gene encodes CDR1 SGHTA and CDR2 FQGNSA. CDR3 region: CASSFGQGRANTEAFF. CDR3 coding DNA: TGTGCCAGCAGCTTTGGACAGGGCAGGGCTAACACTGAAGCTTTCTTT.

This clonotype was observed many times. The V gene is TRBV19, the J gene TRBJ1-2; 10 bases are shared with TRBD1. The V and J ends lost 6 bases and 7 bases, in that order; junction bases with no gene match: 11. CDR3 size: 15 residues. Germline V gene data show CDR1 as LNHDA and CDR2 as SQIVND (reference sequence). The CDR3 nucleotides read TGTGCCAGTAGCAAACCCTCCGACAGGGGGCTTGGCTACACCTTC. It specifies CASSKPSDRGLGYTF.

The V gene is TRBV6-5, the J gene TRBJ2-2; possible D gene TRBD2, 6 bases. The ends were cut back, 10 bases at V and 1 base at J, with 13 bases in the middle. In germline, CDR1 is MNHEY, CDR2 SVGAGI. CDR3 length equals 14 residues. The CDR3 DNA is TGTGCCACCTTGCCTAGCGTGAACACCGGGGAGCTGTTTTTT. It encodes CATLPSVNTGELFF.

This rearrangement joins TRBV27 to TRBJ1-1; D not certain. CDR3 length: 12 amino acids. CDR1 is MNHEY, CDR2 SMNVEV, per germline (reference sequence). Trimming removed 8 bases from V and 0 bases from J, with 7 bases in between. Written as DNA, the CDR3 is TGTGCCAGCGGGTCGGTGAACACTGAAGCTTTCTTT. Encoded protein: CASGSVNTEAFF.

The rearrangement joins TRBV6-5 to TRBJ1-2; D may be TRBD1 (6 bases). The CDR3 totals 14 residues. Germline CDR1 reads MNHEY; CDR2 reads SVGAGI. Between the trimmed V and J ends, which lost 6 bases and 2 bases, there was a span of 13 bases. CDR3 amino acids: CASRMTGGNYGYTF. The CDR3 DNA sequence: TGTGCCAGCAGGATGACAGGAGGAAACTATGGCTACACCTTC.

The chain has TRBV11-2 and TRBJ2-1, with 8 bases lining up with TRBD2. The length of the CDR3 is 15 residues. Losses at the gene ends were 6 bases for V and 16 bases for J; bases not matched to a gene: 20. Germline V lookup: CDR1 SGHAT, CDR2 FQNNGV. CDR3 DNA sequence: TGTGCCAGCAGTCAAGGACGGCCGGGACTAGAAATCCTATTCTTC. Its translation: CASSQGRPGLEILFF.

This clonotype was counted a few times. This chain links TRBV5-5 with TRBJ2-1; no firm D call. CDR3 length: 16 residues. V dropped 4 bases and J dropped 0 bases, with 14 bases sitting between them. Germline assignment: CDR1 SGHKS and CDR2 YYEKEE (reference sequence). CDR3 region: CASSGDKASSYNEQFF. The CDR3 nucleotides are TGTGCCAGCAGCGGCGACAAGGCGAGCTCCTACAATGAGCAGTTCTTC.